The next 27 T cell receptor beta chains were all read from a single sample in a study of low-dose radiotherapy and immunotherapy resistance in tumors. Specified time point: before trial treatment. With TRAV- and TRBV-specific primers, first-strand cDNA was made, covering the alpha and beta chains. TCRs underwent approximately 20 PCR cycles of amplification with a constant-region primer and V-primer adapter. One entry per CDR3 protein, called by TCRdb with MiXCR from the reads. The table records nearly 95,000 distinct CDR3 sequences, under 10% of them present only once. The starting material was PBMCs, obtained before treatment. The receptors were sampled from a male donor with prostate cancer.

The table lists this clonotype with a few counts. The V call is TRBV28, the J call TRBJ2-3, with TRBD2 matching 9 bases. The J segment lost 3 bases and the V segment lost 5 bases, leaving 6 bases of the junction unmatched. The CDR3 length is 15 residues. Germline lookup yields CDR1 MDHEN and CDR2 SYDVKM. The DNA of the CDR3 is TGTGCCAGCAGTCCAGGGACTAGCTGGACAGATACGCAGTATTTT. Its translation: CASSPGTSWTDTQYF.

The chain couples TRBV27 to TRBJ1-5, with no clear D. Germline-derived CDR1 and CDR2 are MNHEY and SMNVEV (reference sequence). V shed 7 bases and J shed 5 bases, with 9 bases lying between them. The CDR3 totals 12 residues. The CDR3 here is CASTLSDQPQHF. CDR3 DNA sequence: TGTGCCAGCACCCTGTCTGATCAGCCCCAGCATTTT.

This clonotype showed up many times. The rearrangement links TRBV11-2 to TRBJ2-7; possible D gene TRBD2, 6 bases. CDR3 length: 15 amino acids. The germline CDR1 and CDR2 sequences are SGHAT and FQNNGV. The germline V and J ends were trimmed by 3 bases and 4 bases, with 16 bases remaining between them. The CDR3 loop is CASSFSGTAGYEQYF. For the CDR3, the DNA is TGTGCCAGCAGCTTTTCCGGGACTGCCGGTTACGAGCAGTACTTC.

This clonotype was seen many times. This chain uses TRBV12-3 or TRBV12-4 with TRBJ2-1, with no clear D. Deletions cut 1 base from V and 6 bases from J, with 7 bases between. There are 13 residues in the CDR3. The CDR3 region is CASSLGYPNEQFF. The CDR3 DNA sequence: TGTGCCAGCAGTTTAGGCTATCCCAATGAGCAGTTCTTC.

The table lists this clonotype with many counts. This chain joins TRBV19 and TRBJ2-5; 7 bases map to TRBD1. Trimming cost V 5 bases and J 2 bases; bases outside gene matches: 14. The CDR3 has 17 residues. Germline CDR1 and CDR2: LNHDA and SQIVND (reference sequence). The CDR3 DNA reads TGTGCCAGTAGTGCCCCCTCGGGACAGCACAGTCAAGAGACCCAGTACTTC. Translation gives CASSAPSGQHSQETQYF.

This clonotype was seen at least ten times. The chain links TRBV4-2 to TRBJ1-5, with TRBD1 matching 7 bases. The CDR3 totals 15 residues. The junction had 12 bases not matched to a gene; V was cut back by 0 bases and J by 13 bases. The germline V gene has CDR1 LGHNA and CDR2 YNFKEQ. CDR3 protein: CASSQDTSTGPKQHF. CDR3 sequence (DNA): TGTGCCAGCAGCCAAGACACCTCGACAGGGCCTAAGCAGCATTTT.

This clonotype has just a few counts. This chain connects TRBV20-1 to TRBJ2-1; unclear D gene. CDR3 length equals 14 residues. Germline V gene sequence: CDR1 DFQATT, CDR2 SNEGSKA (reference sequence). V was clipped by 2 bases and J by 5 bases, with 13 bases between them. The CDR3 loop is CSARRLVANNEQFF. Written as DNA, the CDR3 is TGCAGTGCTAGACGGCTAGTAGCCAACAATGAGCAGTTCTTC.

This clonotype was observed many times. This rearrangement joins TRBV7-2 to TRBJ2-5, with 9 positions matching TRBD2. Trimming cost V 2 bases and J 5 bases; bases outside gene matches: 6. This CDR3 contains 15 residues. In germline, CDR1 is SGHTA, CDR2 FQGNSA. CDR3 DNA: TGTGCCAGCAGCTTACAGCGGGAGGTTAGGGAGACCCAGTACTTC. Residues: CASSLQREVRETQYF.

This clonotype appeared many times. This rearrangement joins TRBV4-1 to TRBJ2-3, with D tentatively TRBD2 (5 bases). Germline CDR1 MGHRA, CDR2 YSYEKL. This CDR3 has 15 residues. Between the trimmed V and J ends, which lost 7 bases and 2 bases, there was a span of 16 bases. The CDR3 DNA reads TGCGCCAGCAAACCCAACCTAGCCTTCACAGATACGCAGTATTTT. It translates to CASKPNLAFTDTQYF.

This clonotype was recorded many times. The chain is built from TRBV12-3 or TRBV12-4 and TRBJ2-7, with 7 bases identical to TRBD2. With 3 bases clipped from V and 3 bases from J, the junction kept 2 bases outside the gene matches. The CDR3 is 13 residues long. CDR3 DNA: TGTGCCAGCAGTTTCCGGGAGGACTACGAGCAGTACTTC. Protein sequence: CASSFREDYEQYF.

This clonotype was counted at least ten times. The chain joins TRBV30 to TRBJ2-1; tentatively, D is TRBD2 (5 bases). Germline V gene data show CDR1 as GTSNPN and CDR2 as SVGIG (reference sequence). The CDR3 is made up of 14 amino acids. The V and J ends lost 2 bases and 0 bases respectively, with 8 bases between them. Here the CDR3 reads CAWSSGSSYNEQFF. CDR3 DNA sequence: TGTGCCTGGAGTAGCGGAAGCTCCTACAATGAGCAGTTCTTC.

This chain connects TRBV3-1 to TRBJ1-6; 9 bases map to TRBD1. The CDR3 covers 15 residues. The J segment lost 7 bases and the V segment lost 3 bases, leaving 4 bases of the junction unmatched. Germline-derived CDR1 and CDR2 are LGHDT and YNNKEL (reference sequence). CDR3 sequence: CASSHLGQGNSPLHF. The CDR3 bases are TGTGCCAGCAGCCATCTCGGACAGGGGAATTCACCCCTCCACTTT.

This clonotype showed up many times. The chain joins TRBV4-1 to TRBJ2-5, with D perhaps given as TRBD1 or TRBD2 (5 bases each). The CDR3 spans 16 residues. The ends were cut back, 5 bases at V and 4 bases at J, with 20 bases in the middle. CDR1 and CDR2 from the germline V gene are MGHRA and YSYEKL. The DNA of the CDR3 is TGCGCCAGCAGCAAAGGGGTTGTGCGAGGGTTAGAGACCCAGTACTTC. It translates to CASSKGVVRGLETQYF.

There are many counts of this clonotype. The CDR3 loop is CASSQELAYQPQHF. CDR3 in DNA: TGTGCCAGCAGCCAAGAACTTGCGTATCAGCCCCAGCATTTT. The chain links TRBV4-2 to TRBJ1-5, with D uncertain. The CDR3 is 14 residues long. Germline V lookup: CDR1 LGHNA, CDR2 YNFKEQ. V gave up 0 bases and J gave up 5 bases, with 8 bases separating them.

This clonotype showed up many times. This chain connects TRBV5-1 to TRBJ2-2; 9 bases align to TRBD2. The CDR3 has 16 residues. Germline V gene sequence: CDR1 SGHRS, CDR2 YFSETQ. Trimming at V came to 4 bases and at J to 5 bases, leaving 9 bases not matched to a gene. CDR3 sequence (DNA): TGCGCCAGCAGCCCACGAGCGGGAGGCAGTACCGGGGAGCTGTTTTTT. It yields the protein CASSPRAGGSTGELFF.

This clonotype was counted at least ten times. The chain employs TRBV6-2 or TRBV6-3 and TRBJ2-3, with D hard to call. The germline V gene has CDR1 MNHEY and CDR2 SVGEGT. The ends were cut back, 7 bases at V and 1 base at J, with 12 bases in the middle. The CDR3 is made up of 14 amino acids. The CDR3 region has the DNA TGTGCCAGCAATCGTCGTCGAGGCACAGATACGCAGTATTTT. Translated, it gives CASNRRRGTDTQYF.

This clonotype was seen many times. The gene calls are TRBV27 and TRBJ2-1; TRBD2 matches at 7 bases. Germline CDR1 reads MNHEY; CDR2 reads SMNVEV (reference sequence). The trim removed 6 bases at V and 7 bases at J, leaving 3 bases unmatched. The CDR3 has 12 residues. CDR3 residues: CASSLGGNEQFF. DNA for the CDR3: TGTGCCAGCAGCCTGGGGGGGAATGAGCAGTTCTTC.

This clonotype occurred many times. The rearrangement uses TRBV12-3 or TRBV12-4 and TRBJ1-3; TRBD1 aligns across 9 bases. The CDR3 spans 16 residues. The V and J ends lost 6 bases and 3 bases, in that order; junction bases with no gene match: 9. CDR3 DNA sequence: TGTGCCAGCAGGTCACCGGGACAGGGATTTGGAAACACCATATATTTT. Protein sequence: CASRSPGQGFGNTIYF.

Ten or more counts support this clonotype. V gene TRBV12-3 or TRBV12-4 combines with J gene TRBJ1-5, with D possibly TRBD1 on 5 matching bases. The V end was cut by 5 bases, the J end by 8 bases, with 16 bases between. This CDR3 has 14 residues. This CDR3 reads CASSLGDVPEPQHF. CDR3 DNA sequence: TGTGCCAGCAGTCTCGGGGACGTTCCGGAGCCCCAGCATTTT.

This clonotype appeared many times. The chain uses TRBV4-2 and TRBJ2-2; D remains ambiguous. The length of the CDR3 is 15 residues. Looked up from germline, CDR1 is LGHNA and CDR2 is YNFKEQ. V was trimmed by 0 bases and J by 8 bases, leaving 13 bases between them. CDR3 nucleotides: TGTGCCAGCAGCCAAGAATTAGCAGTTTTAGGGGAGCTGTTTTTT. Translating it yields CASSQELAVLGELFF.

This clonotype was counted at least ten times. The J gene is TRBJ2-2, the V gene TRBV10-3; 7 positions agree with TRBD2. The CDR3 contains 13 residues. The V gene's germline CDR1 is ENHRY and CDR2 SYGVKD. V dropped 6 bases and J dropped 7; count of bases not matched to a gene: 5. CDR3 sequence: CAISTLANGELFF. The CDR3 nucleotides are TGTGCCATCAGCACACTAGCGAACGGGGAGCTGTTTTTT.

Here the CDR3 DNA reads TGTGCCAGCAGTCCCCGCCTTACACAGTTCACAGATACGCAGTATTTT. Translated: CASSPRLTQFTDTQYF. This chain links TRBV12-3 or TRBV12-4 with TRBJ2-3; no clear D gene. This CDR3 has 16 amino acids. Trimming left V 5 bases short and J 2 bases short, with 17 bases between.

This clonotype was seen only a few times. The chain has TRBV19 and TRBJ2-3, with unresolved D. The CDR3 totals 12 residues. V lost 5 bases and J lost 0, with 3 bases in between. Germline CDR1 LNHDA, CDR2 SQIVND (reference sequence). The CDR3 loop reads CASSESTDTQYF. As DNA, the CDR3 is TGTGCCAGTAGTGAAAGCACAGATACGCAGTATTTT.

The chain employs TRBV29-1 and TRBJ2-3; the match to TRBD2 covers 13 bases. V shed 6 bases, J shed 4 bases, and the junction held 7 bases outside the gene matches. Per germline, CDR1 SQVTM and CDR2 ANQGSEA. The CDR3 consists of 15 residues. The chain's CDR3 is CSVRTSGSGADTQYF. The CDR3 DNA reads TGCAGCGTCAGGACTAGCGGGAGTGGGGCAGATACGCAGTATTTT.

This clonotype was counted many times. The V call is TRBV7-2, the J call TRBJ2-7, with 9 bases aligning to TRBD2. The CDR3 extends over 14 amino acids. V was clipped by 4 bases and J by 2 bases; unmatched bases: 3. Germline-derived CDR1 and CDR2 are SGHTA and FQGNSA. CDR3 nucleotide sequence: TGTGCCAGCAGCTCGATAGCGGGAGCCTACGAGCAGTACTTC. It specifies CASSSIAGAYEQYF.

This clonotype was detected ten times or more. The J gene is TRBJ2-2, the V gene TRBV5-1; D is uncertain. The germline V gene encodes CDR1 SGHRS and CDR2 YFSETQ. V was clipped by 3 bases and J by 3 bases, with 9 bases between them. The CDR3 has 14 residues. The CDR3 sequence is CASSSEADTGELFF. CDR3 coding DNA: TGCGCCAGCAGCTCAGAGGCGGACACCGGGGAGCTGTTTTTT. The entire variable domain, with the rest obtained from reference TRBV5-1 and TRBJ2-2, is as follows: KAGVTQTPRYLIKTRGQQVTLSCSPISGHRSVSWYQQTPGQGLQFLFEYFSETQRNKGNFPGRFSGRQFSNSRSEMNVSTLELGDSALYLCASSSEADTGELFFGEGSRLTVL.

In this sample, this clonotype turned up many times. This chain joins TRBV6-6 and TRBJ1-6, with a weak D call TRBD1 (6 bases). Trimming pared 2 bases from V and 7 bases from J, leaving 15 bases between. There are 16 residues in the CDR3. Germline V gene data show CDR1 as MNHNY and CDR2 as SVGAGI (reference sequence). CDR3 DNA sequence: TGTGCCAGCAGTTACCCTACAGGGAGAGGCAATTCACCCCTCCACTTT. Amino acid sequence: CASSYPTGRGNSPLHF.